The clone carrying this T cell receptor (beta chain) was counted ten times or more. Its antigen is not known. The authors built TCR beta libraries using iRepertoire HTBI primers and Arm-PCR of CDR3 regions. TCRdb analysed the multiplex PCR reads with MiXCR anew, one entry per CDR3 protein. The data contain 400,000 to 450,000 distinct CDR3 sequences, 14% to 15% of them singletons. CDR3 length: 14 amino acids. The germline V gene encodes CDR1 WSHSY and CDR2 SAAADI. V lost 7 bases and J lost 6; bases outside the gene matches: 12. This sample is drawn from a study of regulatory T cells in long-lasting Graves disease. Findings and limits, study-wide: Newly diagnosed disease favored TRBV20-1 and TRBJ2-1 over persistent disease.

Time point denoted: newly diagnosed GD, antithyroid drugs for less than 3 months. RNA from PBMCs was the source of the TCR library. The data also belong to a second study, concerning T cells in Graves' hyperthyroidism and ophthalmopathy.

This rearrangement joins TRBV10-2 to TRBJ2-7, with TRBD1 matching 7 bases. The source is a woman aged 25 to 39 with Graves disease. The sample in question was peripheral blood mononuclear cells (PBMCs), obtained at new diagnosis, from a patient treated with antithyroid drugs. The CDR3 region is CASTFRQGSSEQYF. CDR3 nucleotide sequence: TGCGCCAGCACCTTCCGACAGGGCTCAAGCGAGCAGTACTTC.